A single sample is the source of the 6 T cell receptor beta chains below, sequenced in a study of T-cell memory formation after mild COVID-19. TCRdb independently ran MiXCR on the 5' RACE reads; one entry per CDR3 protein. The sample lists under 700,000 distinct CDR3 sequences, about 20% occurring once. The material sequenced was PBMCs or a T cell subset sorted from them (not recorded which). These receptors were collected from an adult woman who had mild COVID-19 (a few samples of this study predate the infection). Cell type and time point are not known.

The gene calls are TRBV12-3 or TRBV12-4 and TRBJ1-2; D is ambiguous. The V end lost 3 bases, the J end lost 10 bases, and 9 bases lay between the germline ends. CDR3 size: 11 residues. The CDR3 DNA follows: TGTGCCAGCAGTTTCAGACATATCTACACCTTC. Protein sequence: CASSFRHIYTF.

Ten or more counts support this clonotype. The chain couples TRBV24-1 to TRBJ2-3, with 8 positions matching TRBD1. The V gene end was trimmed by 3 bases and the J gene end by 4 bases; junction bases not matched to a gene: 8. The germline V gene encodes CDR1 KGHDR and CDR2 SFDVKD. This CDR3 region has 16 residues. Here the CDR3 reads CATSDGQGLLADTQYF. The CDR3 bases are TGTGCCACCAGTGATGGACAGGGCCTACTCGCAGATACGCAGTATTTT.

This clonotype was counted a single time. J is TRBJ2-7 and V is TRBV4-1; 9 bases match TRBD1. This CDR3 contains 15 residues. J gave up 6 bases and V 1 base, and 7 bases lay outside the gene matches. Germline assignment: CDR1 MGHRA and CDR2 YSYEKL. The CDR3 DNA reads TGCGCCAGCAGCCAAGGGGACAGGGATCGGCGCGAGCAGTACTTC. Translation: CASSQGDRDRREQYF.

CDR3 sequence: CSARKNRVLKGNTEAFF. The CDR3 DNA reads TGCAGTGCTCGGAAGAACAGGGTACTAAAGGGGAACACTGAAGCTTTCTTT. This sequence joins TRBV20-1 and TRBJ1-1; the D gene is possibly TRBD1 (6 bases). With 5 bases removed from V and 1 base from J, the gap between germline ends came to 23 bases. CDR1 and CDR2 (germline): DFQATT, SNEGSKA (reference sequence). The CDR3 is 17 residues long.

The CDR3 reads CASSSYPRGRGSTDTQYF. The CDR3 coding sequence is TGTGCCAGCAGCTCCTACCCGAGGGGGCGGGGGAGCACAGATACGCAGTATTTT. The chain carries TRBV7-6 and TRBJ2-3; perhaps D is TRBD1 or TRBD2 (7 bases each). Germline V gene data show CDR1 as SGHVS and CDR2 as FNYEAQ. This CDR3 spans 18 amino acids. The V end lost 4 bases, the J end lost 0 bases, and 20 bases lay between the germline ends.

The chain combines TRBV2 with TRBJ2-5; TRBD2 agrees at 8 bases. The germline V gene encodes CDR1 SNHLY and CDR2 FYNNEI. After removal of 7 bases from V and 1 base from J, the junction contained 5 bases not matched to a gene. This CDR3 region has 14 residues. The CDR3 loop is CASKGAGVQETQYF. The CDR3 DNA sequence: TGTGCCAGCAAGGGAGCGGGAGTCCAAGAGACCCAGTACTTC.